Following are 20 T cell receptor beta chains from one sample sequenced in a study of response to subunit inactivated influenza vaccine. TCRdb analysed the RT-PCR reads with MiXCR anew, one entry per CDR3 protein. This sample carries 450,000 to 700,000 distinct CDR3 sequences, less than 15% of them seen once, and the ten largest clones take around 10%. The specimen was PBMCs from blood, collected approximately 12 days after vaccination. Every receptor here comes from a man in his forties or fifties who received an inactivated influenza vaccine.

There are a few counts of this clonotype. The chain recombines TRBV7-9 with TRBJ2-7; 8 bases agree with TRBD1. CDR1 is SEHNR, CDR2 FQNEAQ, per germline (reference sequence). The CDR3 has 13 residues. V dropped 5 bases and J dropped 5; count of bases not matched to a gene: 5. The CDR3 protein is CASSPGQGNEQYF. Here the CDR3 DNA reads TGTGCCAGCAGCCCCGGACAGGGCAACGAGCAGTACTTC.

This clonotype was seen a handful of times. This sequence joins TRBV6-5 and TRBJ1-2; 7 positions match TRBD1. This CDR3 has 12 amino acids. Germline V gene lookup returns CDR1 MNHEY and CDR2 SVGAGI. Germline trimming cut 6 bases from V and 8 bases from J; bases unmatched to any gene: 6. As DNA, the CDR3 is TGTGCCAGCAGCCACGGACAGGAAGGCTACACCTTC. It codes for CASSHGQEGYTF.

In its sample, this clonotype was seen a few times. The rearrangement uses TRBV9 and TRBJ1-1, with D unresolved. Germline V gene sequence: CDR1 SGDLS, CDR2 YYNGEE. CDR3 length: 13 residues. V dropped 0 bases and J dropped 4 bases, with 7 bases sitting between them. CDR3 region: CASSVVEATEAFF. In DNA, the CDR3 is TGTGCCAGCAGCGTAGTGGAGGCCACTGAAGCTTTCTTT.

V usage is TRBV29-1 and J usage is TRBJ2-5, with D possibly TRBD1 on 6 matching bases. V was cut by 6 bases and J by 3 bases, with 11 bases left in between. The CDR3 covers 12 residues. Germline CDR1 is SQVTM and CDR2 is ANQGSEA. DNA for the CDR3: TGCAGCGTCGGCAGGGGCGAAGAGACCCAGTACTTC. It codes for CSVGRGEETQYF.

The chain recombines TRBV28 with TRBJ1-5; 7 nucleotides line up with TRBD1. J lost 3 bases, V lost 5 bases, and 10 bases had no gene match. The CDR3 is made up of 16 amino acids. CDR1 is MDHEN and CDR2 is SYDVKM in the germline V gene. CDR3 sequence (DNA): TGTGCCAGCAGTCTCCCGGGGACAGTTGACAATCAGCCCCAGCATTTT. This codes for CASSLPGTVDNQPQHF.

This clonotype was detected a few times. The chain uses TRBV10-2 and TRBJ1-4; D remains unclear. The germline gives CDR1 WSHSY, CDR2 SAAADI. The CDR3 has 11 residues. V was pared by 3 bases and J by 15 bases, with 11 bases between. CDR3 sequence: CASSDTDLMFF. The CDR3 nucleotides are TGCGCCAGCAGTGATACGGACCTTATGTTTTTT.

This clonotype came up a few times. V and J are TRBV7-9 and TRBJ2-5; 11 bases are shared with TRBD2. This CDR3 has 17 residues. V gave up 2 bases and J gave up 0 bases; unmatched junction bases: 5. Germline V lookup: CDR1 SEHNR, CDR2 FQNEAQ (reference sequence). The CDR3 reads CASSLFGTSGNQETQYF. CDR3 nucleotide sequence: TGTGCCAGCAGCTTATTTGGGACTAGCGGTAACCAAGAGACCCAGTACTTC.

This clonotype was counted only a few times. This sequence joins TRBV5-6 and TRBJ1-2, with 9 bases fitting TRBD1. V dropped 5 bases and J dropped 7; count of bases not matched to a gene: 9. This CDR3 contains 14 residues. Germline assignment: CDR1 SGHDT and CDR2 YYEEEE. The CDR3 here is CASRYTGGLLGYTF. CDR3 nucleotides: TGTGCCAGCAGATATACAGGGGGCCTCCTTGGCTACACCTTC.

Only a few counts were recorded for this clonotype. The rearrangement joins TRBV11-2 to TRBJ2-1; 10 bases agree with TRBD1. The germline V gene encodes CDR1 SGHAT and CDR2 FQNNGV. J lost 8 bases, V lost 8 bases, and 9 bases had no gene match. This CDR3 comprises 14 residues. CDR3 sequence reads: CASSITGQGYEQFF. CDR3 bases: TGTGCCAGCTCAATTACGGGACAGGGGTATGAGCAGTTCTTC.

The CDR3 loop reads CASSISGRSNNEQFF. In DNA form, the CDR3 reads TGTGCCAGTAGTATATCCGGGCGATCAAACAATGAGCAGTTCTTC. The J gene is TRBJ2-1, the V gene TRBV19; D is undetermined. V lost 2 bases to trimming and J lost 5 bases, with 13 bases between them. CDR1 and CDR2 from the germline V gene are LNHDA and SQIVND (reference sequence). The CDR3 covers 15 residues.

This clonotype was seen a few times. CDR3: CASSSLANEKLFF. The CDR3 nucleotides are TGTGCCAGCAGCTCGCTCGCTAATGAAAAACTGTTTTTT. This chain links TRBV5-4 with TRBJ1-4; D is unclear. CDR3 length: 13 amino acids. The germline gives CDR1 SGHNT, CDR2 YYREEE (reference sequence). Deletions cut 3 bases from V and 3 bases from J, with 6 bases between.

The chain is built from TRBV11-2 and TRBJ2-1; 9 bases match TRBD2. Germline values: CDR1 SGHAT, CDR2 FQNNGV. The ends lost 5 bases at V and 6 bases at J; junction bases unmatched: 14. This CDR3 is 17 amino acids long. This chain's CDR3 is CASSLGGPSGAGNEQFF. CDR3 bases: TGTGCCAGCAGCCTGGGGGGACCTAGCGGGGCGGGCAATGAGCAGTTCTTC.

Only a few counts were recorded for this clonotype. This chain joins TRBV19 and TRBJ2-3; D tentatively fits TRBD1 or TRBD2 (5 bases each). This CDR3 spans 11 amino acids. CDR1 LNHDA and CDR2 SQIVND come from the germline V gene (reference sequence). Deletions cut 5 bases from V and 9 bases from J, with 9 bases between. The CDR3 bases are TGTGCCAGTAGTGGGGACCTAACGCAGTATTTT. Translating gives CASSGDLTQYF.

This clonotype appeared many times. V gene TRBV4-3 combines with J gene TRBJ1-1, with 7 positions matching TRBD1. After removal of 1 base from V and 1 base from J, the junction contained 3 bases not matched to a gene. Per germline, CDR1 LGHNA and CDR2 YSLEER. The CDR3 totals 15 residues. The chain's CDR3 is CASSQVWTGNTEAFF. The CDR3 DNA is TGCGCCAGCAGCCAAGTGTGGACAGGGAACACTGAAGCTTTCTTT.

This clonotype was observed many times. This rearrangement joins TRBV10-3 to TRBJ2-3; 8 bases agree with TRBD2. CDR1 is ENHRY, CDR2 SYGVKD, per germline. V was pared by 6 bases and J by 2 bases, with 7 bases of the junction left unmatched. The CDR3 totals 15 residues. The CDR3 coding sequence is TGTGCCATCAGGGAACGGGAGGGCTACACAGATACGCAGTATTTT. Amino acid sequence: CAIREREGYTDTQYF.

This clonotype has only a few counts. The chain links TRBV5-1 to TRBJ1-2, with D perhaps matching TRBD1 (5 bases). Germline CDR1 SGHRS, CDR2 YFSETQ. This CDR3 spans 16 amino acids. V lost 0 bases to trimming and J lost 2 bases, with 14 bases between them. CDR3 in DNA: TGCGCCAGCAGCTTGGATCTGGGACGGAGCAACTATGGCTACACCTTC. It translates to CASSLDLGRSNYGYTF.

This clonotype was detected only a few times. The V call is TRBV18, the J call TRBJ1-4; D is unclear. The CDR3 is made up of 15 amino acids. V was shortened by 0 bases and J by 3 bases, with 8 bases between the two germline ends. Germline CDR1 and CDR2: KGHSH and LQKENI. CDR3 region: CASSPPLAPNEKLFF. The CDR3 DNA sequence: TGTGCCAGCTCACCACCGCTTGCACCTAATGAAAAACTGTTTTTT.

In its sample, this clonotype was seen a few times. The rearrangement links TRBV12-3 or TRBV12-4 to TRBJ2-1; tentative D call: TRBD1 (6 bases). The CDR3 has 13 residues. V dropped 3 bases and J dropped 7 bases, with 10 bases sitting between them. The CDR3 reads CASSFRGYNEQFF. In DNA form, the CDR3 reads TGTGCCAGCAGTTTCAGGGGATATAATGAGCAGTTCTTC.

At least ten counts were recorded for this clonotype. V gene TRBV4-1 combines with J gene TRBJ1-1, with a possible D match to TRBD1 (5 bases). The V end was cut by 0 bases, the J end by 5 bases, with 16 bases between. Germline V lookup: CDR1 MGHRA, CDR2 YSYEKL. This CDR3 is built from 16 residues. CDR3 DNA sequence: TGCGCCAGCAGCCAAGAACCCTGGGTGGGGGTAACTGAAGCTTTCTTT. Translating it yields CASSQEPWVGVTEAFF.

This clonotype was counted many times. CDR3 DNA: TGTGCCAGCAGACCGAGGGGGAATGAGCAGTTCTTC. Amino acids: CASRPRGNEQFF. V is TRBV3-1 and J is TRBJ2-1; possibly TRBD1 for D (6 bases). V lost 6 bases, J lost 7 bases, and 10 bases lay in between. The CDR3 has 12 amino acids. Germline V lookup: CDR1 LGHDT, CDR2 YNNKEL (reference sequence).